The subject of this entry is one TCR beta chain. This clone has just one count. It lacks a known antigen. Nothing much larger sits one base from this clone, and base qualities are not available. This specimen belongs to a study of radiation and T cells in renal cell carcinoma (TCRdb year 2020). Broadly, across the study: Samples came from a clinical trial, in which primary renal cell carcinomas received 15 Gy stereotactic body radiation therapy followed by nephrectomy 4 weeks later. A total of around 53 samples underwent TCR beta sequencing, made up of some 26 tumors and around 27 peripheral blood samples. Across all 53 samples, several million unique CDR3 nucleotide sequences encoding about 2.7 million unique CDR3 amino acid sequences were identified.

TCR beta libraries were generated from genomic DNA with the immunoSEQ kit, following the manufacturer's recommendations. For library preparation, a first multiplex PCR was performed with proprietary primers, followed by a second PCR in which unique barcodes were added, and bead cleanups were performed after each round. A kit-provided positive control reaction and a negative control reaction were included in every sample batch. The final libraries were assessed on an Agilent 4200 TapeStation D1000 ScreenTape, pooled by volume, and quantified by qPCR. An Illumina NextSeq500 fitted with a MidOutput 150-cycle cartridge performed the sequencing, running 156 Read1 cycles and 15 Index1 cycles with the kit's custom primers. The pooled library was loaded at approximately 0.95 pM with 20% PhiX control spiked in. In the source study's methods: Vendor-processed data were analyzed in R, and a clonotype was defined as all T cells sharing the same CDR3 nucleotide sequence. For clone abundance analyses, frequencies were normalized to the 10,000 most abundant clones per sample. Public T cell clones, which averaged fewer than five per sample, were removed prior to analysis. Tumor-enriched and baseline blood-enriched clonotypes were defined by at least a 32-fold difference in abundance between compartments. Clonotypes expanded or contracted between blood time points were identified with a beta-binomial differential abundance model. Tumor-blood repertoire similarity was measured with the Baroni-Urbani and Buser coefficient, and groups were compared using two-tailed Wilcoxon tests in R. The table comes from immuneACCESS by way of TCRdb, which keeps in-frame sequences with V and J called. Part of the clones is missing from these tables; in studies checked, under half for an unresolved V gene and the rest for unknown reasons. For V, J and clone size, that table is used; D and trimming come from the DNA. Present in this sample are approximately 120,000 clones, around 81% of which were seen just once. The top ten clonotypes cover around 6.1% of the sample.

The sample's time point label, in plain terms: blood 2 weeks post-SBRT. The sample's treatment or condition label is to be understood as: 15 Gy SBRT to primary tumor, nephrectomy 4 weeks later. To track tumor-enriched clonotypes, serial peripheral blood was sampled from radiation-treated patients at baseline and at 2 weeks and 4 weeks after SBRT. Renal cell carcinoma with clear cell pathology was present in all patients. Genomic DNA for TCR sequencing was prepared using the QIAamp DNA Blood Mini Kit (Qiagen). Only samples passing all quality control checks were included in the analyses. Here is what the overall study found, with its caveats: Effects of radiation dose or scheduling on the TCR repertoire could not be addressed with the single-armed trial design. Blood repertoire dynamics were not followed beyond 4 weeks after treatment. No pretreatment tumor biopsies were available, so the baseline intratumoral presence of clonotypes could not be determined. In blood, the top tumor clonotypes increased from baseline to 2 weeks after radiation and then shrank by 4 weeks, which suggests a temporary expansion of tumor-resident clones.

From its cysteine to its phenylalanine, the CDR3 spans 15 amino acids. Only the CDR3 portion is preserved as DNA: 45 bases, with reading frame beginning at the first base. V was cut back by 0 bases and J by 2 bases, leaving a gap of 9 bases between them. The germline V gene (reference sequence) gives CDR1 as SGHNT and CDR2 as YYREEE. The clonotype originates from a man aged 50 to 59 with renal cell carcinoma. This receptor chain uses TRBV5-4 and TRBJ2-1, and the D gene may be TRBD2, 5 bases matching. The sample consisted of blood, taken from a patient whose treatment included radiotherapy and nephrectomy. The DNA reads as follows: TGTGCCAGCAGCTTGGGAGGGCACACCTACAATGAGCAGTTCTTC. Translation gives CASSLGGHTYNEQFF.